The 8 T cell receptor beta chains below all came from one sample that was sequenced in a study of OX40 agonist ivuxolimab in advanced cancers. Libraries were prepared by immunoSEQ multiplex PCR; TCRdb keeps only in-frame clonotypes and omits some of them. Of 60,000 or so clones detected, 84% appear once; the ten largest clones hold approximately 4.5%. The sequenced sample was CD4+ or CD8+ T cells sorted from blood, obtained in a trial of the OX40 agonist ivuxolimab. These receptors were obtained from an adult with an advanced solid tumor such as melanoma, head and neck, liver or kidney cancer.

This chain uses TRBV6-1 with TRBJ1-1; TRBD1 is a possible D gene (6 bases). The V gene's germline CDR1 is MNHNS and CDR2 SASEGT. With 5 bases removed from V and 1 base from J, the gap between germline ends came to 11 bases. There are 14 residues in the CDR3. The CDR3 sequence is CASSHRVENTEAFF. Written as DNA, the CDR3 is TGTGCCAGCAGTCACAGGGTAGAGAACACTGAAGCTTTCTTT.

The chain combines TRBV10-1 with TRBJ2-1; the match to TRBD2 covers 14 bases. The J segment lost 9 bases and the V segment lost 5 bases, leaving 6 bases of the junction unmatched. This CDR3 comprises 15 residues. Germline lookup yields CDR1 WNHNN and CDR2 SYGVQD (reference sequence). The CDR3 is CASSRGLAGEGEQFF. The CDR3 DNA follows: TGCGCCAGCAGTAGGGGACTAGCGGGAGAGGGTGAGCAGTTCTTC.

This sequence joins TRBV6-5 and TRBJ2-7, with D hard to call. Germline V lookup: CDR1 MNHEY, CDR2 SVGAGI. Trimming pared 0 bases from V and 2 bases from J, leaving 8 bases between. The CDR3 runs to 14 residues. Here the CDR3 DNA reads TGTGCCAGCAGTTACTCCGCACCGCCCTACGAGCAGTACTTC. Translating gives CASSYSAPPYEQYF.

V gene TRBV28 combines with J gene TRBJ2-1; D gene ambiguous. V was cut by 5 bases and J by 10 bases, with 9 bases left in between. The CDR3 is 11 amino acids. Germline V gives CDR1 MDHEN, CDR2 SYDVKM. The CDR3 bases are TGTGCCAGCAGTATCGCTGGGGAGCAGTTCTTC. Translated, it gives CASSIAGEQFF.

The CDR3 DNA is TGTGCCAGCTCAGAAAGACAGGGGGCCTATAATTCACCCCTCCACTTT. This encodes CASSERQGAYNSPLHF. The rearrangement uses TRBV18 and TRBJ1-6; 9 bases are shared with TRBD1. The CDR3 runs to 16 residues. Germline V gene data show CDR1 as KGHSH and CDR2 as LQKENI. The ends lost 5 bases at V and 2 bases at J; junction bases unmatched: 4.

This chain uses TRBV10-3 with TRBJ1-5; the D is unclear. V lost 3 bases and J 1 base, leaving 7 bases between the germline ends. This CDR3 region has 14 residues. The V gene's germline CDR1 is ENHRY and CDR2 SYGVKD. The CDR3 sequence: CAISDSSSNQPQHF. The CDR3 DNA reads TGTGCCATCAGTGATAGCAGCAGCAATCAGCCCCAGCATTTT.

The rearrangement links TRBV7-2 to TRBJ2-7, with TRBD2 as a possible D gene (6 bases). Germline V gene lookup returns CDR1 SGHTA and CDR2 FQGNSA. V lost 5 bases, J lost 1 base, and 12 bases lay in between. The CDR3 extends over 14 amino acids. In DNA, the CDR3 is TGTGCCAGCAGCCACTCGGCGGGGTCCTACGAGCAGTACTTC. Translating it yields CASSHSAGSYEQYF.

This sequence joins TRBV10-2 and TRBJ2-1; D could derive from TRBD1 or TRBD2 (6 bases each). Trimming shortened V by 7 bases and J by 3 bases, and 19 bases separated the two germline ends. In germline, CDR1 is WSHSY, CDR2 SAAADI. This CDR3 spans 16 amino acids. Here the CDR3 reads CASTGVGRLDYNEQFF. The CDR3 DNA follows: TGCGCCAGCACAGGGGTGGGCAGACTAGACTACAATGAGCAGTTCTTC.